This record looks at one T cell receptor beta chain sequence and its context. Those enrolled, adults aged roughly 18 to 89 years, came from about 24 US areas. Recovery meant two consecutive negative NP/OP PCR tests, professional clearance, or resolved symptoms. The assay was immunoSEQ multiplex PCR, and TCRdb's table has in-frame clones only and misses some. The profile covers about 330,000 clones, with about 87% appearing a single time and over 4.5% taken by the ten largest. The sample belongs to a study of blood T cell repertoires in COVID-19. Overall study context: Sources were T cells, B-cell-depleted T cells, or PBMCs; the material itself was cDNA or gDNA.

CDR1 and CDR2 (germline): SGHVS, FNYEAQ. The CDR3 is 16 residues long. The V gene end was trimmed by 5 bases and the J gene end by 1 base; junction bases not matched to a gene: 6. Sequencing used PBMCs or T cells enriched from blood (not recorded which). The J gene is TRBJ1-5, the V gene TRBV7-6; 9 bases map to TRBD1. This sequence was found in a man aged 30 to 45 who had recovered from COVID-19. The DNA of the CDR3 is TGTGCCAGCAGCCCTCAGGACAGGGGAAGCAATCAGCCCCAGCATTTT. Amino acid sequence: CASSPQDRGSNQPQHF.